A selection of T cell receptor beta chains follows, all from one sample in a study of identical twins. Via MiXCR, TCRdb re-called the 5' RACE reads, giving one row per CDR3 protein. The data show roughly 1.6 million distinct CDR3 sequences, 32% seen once. The sample comprised cord blood. The source is a newborn girl in good health. The CDR3 runs from the conserved cysteine through the conserved F or W. Clone sizes are given selectively: once, few, many, or a class where the clone is expanded.

cdr3_aa v_call clone_size cdr3_length j_call
CSAILGQANYGYTF TRBV20-1 . 14 TRBJ1-2
CASSVTSVRSYEQYF TRBV19 . 15 TRBJ2-7
CASSAPIPRGRSYGYTF TRBV21-1 few 17 TRBJ1-2
CASSEATGTEAFF TRBV2 few 13 TRBJ1-1
CASSTEGRRNTEAFF TRBV5-1 . 15 TRBJ1-1
CASSLGTGPTDTQYF TRBV12-3/TRBV12-4 many 15 TRBJ2-3
CASSHLLSSPPFSYEQYF TRBV4-1 . 18 TRBJ2-7
CASADRTSGNTVYF TRBV10-3 few 14 TRBJ1-3
CASAGRRNTEAFF TRBV7-8 few 13 TRBJ1-1
CASSVTLGANYNEQFF TRBV9 few 16 TRBJ2-1
CASSQKNYNEQFF TRBV3-1 . 13 TRBJ2-1
CASCQGGETQYF TRBV11-2 . 12 TRBJ2-5
CASIAGGGANVLTF TRBV2 few 14 TRBJ2-6
CASSFAVYNEQFF TRBV27 . 13 TRBJ2-1
CSARDCVEYTDTQYF TRBV20-1 few 15 TRBJ2-3
CAIGQGHNEQFF TRBV2 . 12 TRBJ2-1
CSARRDWYEQYF TRBV20-1 . 12 TRBJ2-7
CASSRDYLTDTQYF TRBV18 many 14 TRBJ2-3
CATREEGEQFF TRBV24-1 few 11 TRBJ2-1
CASSRDRLAPSEQFF TRBV7-2 . 15 TRBJ2-1
CASSDVQSYEQYF TRBV2 few 13 TRBJ2-7
CASSQGGQGNNEQYF TRBV4-2 . 15 TRBJ2-5
CASSKGQGRFEAFF TRBV27 few 14 TRBJ1-1
CASRLRDNSNQPQHF TRBV6-2/TRBV6-3 few 15 TRBJ1-5
CSVGEWPRTVNTEAFF TRBV29-1 . 16 TRBJ1-1
CASSESGPGQGWYEQYF TRBV10-2 . 17 .
CASSRGPGTSTDTQYF TRBV3-1 few 16 TRBJ2-3
CASRDRGSETQYF TRBV6-4 . 13 TRBJ2-5
CASRIAGGPRGTQYF TRBV5-1 few 15 TRBJ2-3
CASSLLRGPKETQYF TRBV5-1 few 15 TRBJ2-5
CASASGPSGTDTQYF TRBV27 . 15 TRBJ2-3
CASSSAGPQETQYF TRBV28 . 14 TRBJ2-5
CAISGSGLAGIGEQFF TRBV10-3 . 16 TRBJ2-1
CVSSLRISWTRGSNEQFF TRBV28 . 18 TRBJ2-1
CSVAGNYEQYF TRBV29-1 many 11 TRBJ2-7
CASSNNEQPNTGELFF TRBV21-1 . 16 TRBJ2-2
CASSPLPGPGNTEAFF TRBV18 few 16 TRBJ1-1
CASGLARGLAEQYF TRBV12-5 . 14 .
CASSYRGRDNYGYTF TRBV6-5 . 15 TRBJ1-2
CASSFTTNRDRRQETQYF TRBV7-9 few 18 TRBJ2-5
CSAHRNSGNTIYF TRBV20-1 . 13 TRBJ1-3
CSVELRPYEQYF TRBV29-1 . 12 TRBJ2-7
CASSEPSGGAYEQFF TRBV2 few 15 TRBJ2-1
CASSLLGTTPNIQYF TRBV12-3/TRBV12-4 few 15 TRBJ2-4
CASSQARRLAGTYYEQYF TRBV3-1 . 18 TRBJ2-7
CASRLAGGGYTF TRBV25-1 few 12 TRBJ1-2